One sample yielded the 9 T cell receptor beta chains listed below, sequenced in a study of T cell responses to AZD1222 COVID-19 vaccine. The method was immunoSEQ multiplex PCR; TCRdb's version includes in-frame clones alone and lacks a portion of them. The sample consists of about 120,000 clones, more than 80% of them appearing once. The sequencing used peripheral blood, collected on day 0 of AZD1222 vaccination. The source of these receptors is an adult in good health.

The chain joins TRBV18 to TRBJ1-4; weak D call: TRBD1 (5 bases). V lost 4 bases and J lost 3, with 15 bases in between. CDR3 size: 16 residues. Germline V gene lookup returns CDR1 KGHSH and CDR2 LQKENI. CDR3 sequence reads: CASSLGTAGANEKLFF. The CDR3 bases are TGTGCCAGCTCACTTGGGACGGCGGGAGCTAATGAAAAACTGTTTTTT.

The rearrangement joins TRBV15 to TRBJ1-3; 10 positions match TRBD1. V was pared by 3 bases and J by 8 bases, with 4 bases of the junction left unmatched. The CDR3 sequence is 14 residues long. In germline, CDR1 is LNHNV, CDR2 YYDKDF (reference sequence). The CDR3 bases are TGTGCCACCAGCAGGACAGGGGGCCGGGACACCATATATTTT. It is translated as CATSRTGGRDTIYF.

The chain recombines TRBV12-3 or TRBV12-4 with TRBJ1-1; D possibly corresponds to TRBD1 (6 bases). V shed 3 bases and J shed 11 bases, with 13 bases lying between them. This CDR3 spans 12 amino acids. The CDR3 reads CASSFNGQGAFF. The CDR3 DNA is TGTGCCAGCAGTTTTAACGGTCAGGGGGCTTTCTTT.

The table lists this clone with many counts. The V gene is TRBV28, the J gene TRBJ1-1, with a possible D match to TRBD1 (6 bases). This CDR3 has 14 amino acids. The germline gives CDR1 MDHEN, CDR2 SYDVKM. V was shortened by 1 base and J by 4 bases, with 10 bases between the two germline ends. Here the CDR3 reads CASSLLTRGTEAFF. The CDR3 DNA sequence: TGTGCCAGCAGTTTATTAACCAGGGGCACTGAAGCTTTCTTT.

For this clone: At one end the junction does not follow the germline gene, possibly because of a read error. The V call is TRBV4-1, the J call TRBJ1-2; 10 bases are shared with TRBD1. CDR1 is MGHRA and CDR2 is YSYEKL in the germline V gene. The CDR3 has 15 residues. The CDR3 sequence: CASSEEGQGLYGYTF. The CDR3 coding sequence is TGCGCCAGCAGCGAAGAGGGACAGGGGCTCTATGGCTACACCTTC.

The gene calls are TRBV14 and TRBJ1-1, with 9 positions matching TRBD1. Per the germline V gene, CDR1 is SGHDN and CDR2 is FVKESK. The CDR3 contains 14 residues. The V and J ends lost 1 base and 7 bases, in that order; junction bases with no gene match: 4. CDR3 sequence reads: CASSQVRQGGEAFF. CDR3 nucleotides: TGTGCCAGCAGCCAAGTAAGACAGGGGGGTGAAGCTTTCTTT.

The V gene is TRBV18, the J gene TRBJ1-3, with a tentative D call TRBD1 (6 bases). The CDR3 spans 14 residues. Germline V gives CDR1 KGHSH, CDR2 LQKENI. Trimming took off 2 bases at V and 4 bases at J, with 9 bases between the two ends. The CDR3, as DNA: TGTGCCAGCTCACCAACAGGGAAAGGAAACACCATATATTTT. The encoded protein is CASSPTGKGNTIYF.

This sequence joins TRBV10-3 and TRBJ2-3; D not certain. The CDR3 covers 12 residues. Germline CDR1 reads ENHRY; CDR2 reads SYGVKD. With 0 bases removed from V and 6 bases from J, the gap between germline ends came to 4 bases. CDR3 bases: TGTGCCATCAGTGAGTCGGGGGATACGCAGTATTTT. Translation gives CAISESGDTQYF.

The J gene is TRBJ1-2, the V gene TRBV19; D is possibly TRBD1 (5 bases). The CDR3 is 14 amino acids. With 7 bases removed from V and 7 bases from J, the gap between germline ends came to 19 bases. Germline V lookup: CDR1 LNHDA, CDR2 SQIVND (reference sequence). CDR3 protein: CASTPRDSSGGYTF. For the CDR3, the DNA is TGTGCCAGTACACCCCGAGACAGCAGCGGTGGCTACACCTTC.